Following are 26 T cell receptor beta chains from one sample sequenced in a study of blood T cell repertoires in COVID-19. Sequencing used immunoSEQ multiplex PCR; TCRdb keeps in-frame clones, though not all of them. The sample records approximately 97,000 clones, around 73% being singletons. The specimen was peripheral blood. Source of these receptors: a man in his sixties with active or convalescent COVID-19.

This clone occurred a few times. The sample has other DNA sequences that encode this CDR3 too. The CDR3 protein is CASSTGGNTEAFF. CDR3 sequence (DNA): TGCGCCAGCAGCACAGGGGGGAACACTGAAGCTTTCTTT. This rearrangement joins TRBV5-1 to TRBJ1-1; 8 nucleotides match TRBD1. The J segment lost 1 base and the V segment lost 4 bases, leaving 0 bases of the junction unmatched. The germline gives CDR1 SGHRS, CDR2 YFSETQ. The CDR3 is made up of 13 amino acids.

The rearrangement joins TRBV9 to TRBJ1-4; 9 bases agree with TRBD1. The CDR3 is made up of 15 amino acids. With V trimmed by 0 bases and J by 8 bases, 5 bases remained unmatched. Germline CDR1 and CDR2: SGDLS and YYNGEE. The CDR3 DNA follows: TGTGCCAGCAGCGTAGGAGTGACAGGGGGGGAAAAACTGTTTTTT. This gives the protein CASSVGVTGGEKLFF.

The chain employs TRBV5-6 and TRBJ2-2; a weak D match, TRBD2 (5 bases). Per the germline V gene, CDR1 is SGHDT and CDR2 is YYEEEE. The CDR3 is 15 amino acids. Trimming cost V 0 bases and J 1 base, with 7 bases left between them. The CDR3, as DNA: TGTGCCAGCAGCTTGGGTAGCGTGAACACCGGGGAGCTGTTTTTT. Translation gives CASSLGSVNTGELFF.

The chain has TRBV19 and TRBJ1-5; 7 bases agree with TRBD1. Unmatched junction bases numbered 10, after V lost 6 bases and J lost 2 bases. CDR3 length: 16 residues. CDR1 is LNHDA and CDR2 is SQIVND in the germline V gene (reference sequence). The CDR3 is CASRPEGAAGNQPQHF. CDR3 DNA sequence: TGTGCCAGTAGACCGGAGGGGGCCGCTGGCAATCAGCCCCAGCATTTT.

This clone was detected only once. The CDR3 loop reads CSVRQGTEAFF. CDR3 nucleotides: TGCAGCGTTCGACAGGGCACTGAAGCTTTCTTT. The V call is TRBV29-1, the J call TRBJ1-1; 7 bases are shared with TRBD1. This CDR3 region has 11 residues. Germline assignment: CDR1 SQVTM and CDR2 ANQGSEA. Trimming removed 5 bases from V and 4 bases from J; junction bases left unmatched: 1.

J is TRBJ1-2 and V is TRBV15, with 8 bases fitting TRBD1. V shed 0 bases and J 6 bases; nucleotides not matched to a gene: 6. Germline CDR1 reads LNHNV; CDR2 reads YYDKDF (reference sequence). The CDR3 spans 15 residues. CDR3: CATSRDDRGANGYTF. CDR3 DNA: TGTGCCACCAGCAGAGATGACAGGGGCGCGAATGGCTACACCTTC.

CDR3 loop: CASSRDRGSNQPQHF. For the CDR3, the DNA is TGTGCCAGCAGCCGAGACAGGGGTAGCAATCAGCCCCAGCATTTT. This chain joins TRBV6-5 and TRBJ1-5, with 8 bases matching TRBD1. The trim removed 6 bases at V and 0 bases at J, leaving 4 bases unmatched. The germline gives CDR1 MNHEY, CDR2 SVGAGI. This CDR3 has 15 residues.

V and J are TRBV28 and TRBJ1-6, with a possible D match to TRBD1 (6 bases). The CDR3 sequence is 16 residues long. The V end lost 8 bases, the J end lost 0 bases, and 14 bases lay between the germline ends. The V gene's germline CDR1 is MDHEN and CDR2 SYDVKM. The chain's CDR3 is CASRVTGSSYNSPLHF. The CDR3 region has the DNA TGTGCCAGCCGAGTCACAGGGAGCTCCTATAATTCACCCCTCCACTTT. The full variable domain, completed using reference TRBV28 and TRBJ1-6, is DVKVTQSSRYLVKRTGEKVFLECVQDMDHENMFWYRQDPGLGLRLIYFSYDVKMKEKGDIPEGYSVSREKKERFSLILESASTNQTSMYLCASRVTGSSYNSPLHFGNGTRLTVT.

The J gene is TRBJ2-1, the V gene TRBV7-9; 9 bases are shared with TRBD1. CDR3 length: 16 amino acids. The V segment lost 6 bases and the J segment 4 bases; nucleotides outside the gene matches: 10. CDR1 and CDR2 from the germline V gene are SEHNR and FQNEAQ (reference sequence). CDR3 nucleotide sequence: TGTGCCAGCAGTCCTTATCCGGGACAGGGTTACAATGAGCAGTTCTTC. It encodes CASSPYPGQGYNEQFF.

The gene calls are TRBV19 and TRBJ1-2; possibly TRBD1 for D (5 bases). This CDR3 has 14 residues. Per germline, CDR1 LNHDA and CDR2 SQIVND (reference sequence). Deletions cut 3 bases from V and 5 bases from J, with 13 bases between. The CDR3 DNA follows: TGTGCCAGTAGTATCTTACAGGCGAATTATGGCTACACCTTC. Translating it yields CASSILQANYGYTF.

The chain recombines TRBV5-1 with TRBJ1-3; D call uncertain. Germline CDR1 and CDR2: SGHRS and YFSETQ. The CDR3 contains 16 residues. The V and J ends lost 3 bases and 2 bases respectively, with 15 bases between them. CDR3 amino acids: CASSYYTLQAGNTIYF. The CDR3 region has the DNA TGCGCCAGCAGCTATTACACTCTCCAGGCTGGAAACACCATATATTTT.

The V call is TRBV29-1, the J call TRBJ1-1; TRBD1 matches at 9 bases. CDR1 and CDR2 from the germline V gene are SQVTM and ANQGSEA. V shed 7 bases and J 3 bases; nucleotides not matched to a gene: 6. CDR3 length: 13 residues. In nucleotides, the CDR3 is TGCAGCGGGGGGACAGGGAGATACACTGAAGCTTTCTTT. It encodes CSGGTGRYTEAFF.

This chain joins TRBV27 and TRBJ2-6; D not certain. V lost 4 bases and J 0 bases, leaving 7 bases between the germline ends. The germline V gene has CDR1 MNHEY and CDR2 SMNVEV (reference sequence). CDR3 length: 15 residues. The CDR3 nucleotides read TGTGCCAGCAGTTCGACAAACTCTGGGGCCAACGTCCTGACTTTC. This translates into CASSSTNSGANVLTF.

There are a few counts of this clone. The gene calls are TRBV5-1 and TRBJ2-5; 7 bases agree with TRBD1. Germline CDR1 SGHRS, CDR2 YFSETQ. J gave up 0 bases and V 4 bases, and 3 bases lay outside the gene matches. This CDR3 has 14 residues. CDR3 in DNA: TGCGCCAGCAGCGAAGGACAGGACCAAGAGACCCAGTACTTC. Protein sequence: CASSEGQDQETQYF.

The gene calls are TRBV6-6 and TRBJ2-1; 7 nucleotides align to TRBD2. This CDR3 region has 13 residues. With V trimmed by 6 bases and J by 16 bases, 15 bases remained unmatched. Germline V gives CDR1 MNHNY, CDR2 SVGAGI (reference sequence). DNA for the CDR3: TGTGCCAGCAGAGACACTAGCGCGACCTCAGGTTTCTTC. Its protein product is CASRDTSATSGFF.

This clone is a singleton in its sample. The chain uses TRBV27 and TRBJ2-7; a weak D match, TRBD2 (5 bases). The CDR3 has 13 amino acids. Germline assignment: CDR1 MNHEY and CDR2 SMNVEV (reference sequence). The V gene lost 2 bases and the J gene lost 3 bases, with 8 bases spanning the gap. The CDR3 bases are TGTGCCAGCAGTTTAAGGGAGAACTACGAGCAGTACTTC. This encodes CASSLRENYEQYF.

V gene TRBV19 combines with J gene TRBJ2-3, with 12 nucleotides matching TRBD2. Germline V lookup: CDR1 LNHDA, CDR2 SQIVND (reference sequence). The J segment lost 2 bases and the V segment lost 5 bases, leaving 8 bases of the junction unmatched. CDR3 length: 17 residues. CDR3 in DNA: TGTGCCAGTAGTGCCCCTCGACTAGCGGGAGTCACAGATACGCAGTATTTT. Its protein product is CASSAPRLAGVTDTQYF.

The chain combines TRBV28 with TRBJ1-5; TRBD1 matches at 8 bases. The CDR3 has 16 residues. In germline, CDR1 is MDHEN, CDR2 SYDVKM. V gave up 5 bases and J gave up 3 bases; unmatched junction bases: 9. CDR3 loop: CASSTFGQGHNQPQHF. For the CDR3, the DNA is TGTGCCAGCAGTACCTTCGGACAGGGACACAATCAGCCCCAGCATTTT.

This clone has only a few counts. CDR3 sequence (DNA): TGTGCCAGCAGCTTGCGGTCGATCCCGAACACCGGGGAGCTGTTTTTT. Protein sequence: CASSLRSIPNTGELFF. The chain is built from TRBV5-5 and TRBJ2-2, with D unresolved. V was pared by 1 base and J by 0 bases, with 10 bases between. The CDR3 consists of 16 residues. Looked up from germline, CDR1 is SGHKS and CDR2 is YYEKEE (reference sequence).

This chain connects TRBV4-1 to TRBJ2-1, with TRBD2 matching 8 bases. V lost 1 base, J lost 0 bases, and 2 bases stayed unmatched. Germline V gene data show CDR1 as MGHRA and CDR2 as YSYEKL. CDR3 length equals 16 residues. DNA for the CDR3: TGCGCCAGCAGCCAAGCGGGAGGGAGCTCCTACAATGAGCAGTTCTTC. It yields the protein CASSQAGGSSYNEQFF.

The V gene is TRBV18, the J gene TRBJ2-7; TRBD2 might be the D (6 bases). The CDR3 runs 12 residues. V lost 3 bases and J lost 4, with 7 bases in between. From germline, CDR1 is KGHSH and CDR2 LQKENI. This chain's CDR3 is CASSPGTYEQYV. CDR3 DNA sequence: TGTGCCAGCTCACCCGGGACTTACGAGCAGTACGTC.

The chain links TRBV18 to TRBJ2-7, with 10 bases aligning to TRBD1. The germline V gene encodes CDR1 KGHSH and CDR2 LQKENI. V trimming: 2 bases; J trimming: 3 bases; junction bases outside the gene matches: 1. The CDR3 loop spans 14 amino acids. CDR3 amino acids: CASSPGTGVYEQYF. DNA for the CDR3: TGTGCCAGCTCACCAGGGACAGGGGTCTACGAGCAGTACTTC.

This clone was seen at least ten times. This chain connects TRBV28 to TRBJ1-2, with 9 nucleotides matching TRBD1. The CDR3 has 15 residues. V lost 7 bases to trimming and J lost 4 bases; unmatched junction nucleotides: 10. Germline CDR1 is MDHEN and CDR2 is SYDVKM. Here the CDR3 reads CASTPGTGLGYGYTF. As DNA, the CDR3 is TGTGCCAGCACCCCCGGGACAGGGTTGGGCTATGGCTACACCTTC.

The CDR3 region is CASRTRQAAFF. CDR3 DNA: TGTGCCAGCAGGACTCGACAGGCCGCTTTCTTT. The rearrangement uses TRBV12-3 or TRBV12-4 and TRBJ1-1; a possible D gene is TRBD1 (6 bases). V lost 6 bases to trimming and J lost 11 bases, with 13 bases between them. CDR3 size: 11 residues.

The chain combines TRBV6-5 with TRBJ2-3; unclear D gene. This CDR3 has 13 residues. V was shortened by 8 bases and J by 0 bases, with 9 bases between the two germline ends. CDR1 and CDR2 from the germline V gene are MNHEY and SVGAGI. CDR3 in DNA: TGTGCCAGCGGGTGGAGCAGCACAGATACGCAGTATTTT. It translates to CASGWSSTDTQYF.

This chain's CDR3 is CASSGGLVSTDTQYF. The CDR3 nucleotides read TGTGCCAGCAGCGGCGGGCTAGTTAGCACAGATACGCAGTATTTT. This chain uses TRBV6-6 with TRBJ2-3; D is possibly TRBD2 (5 bases). Germline loops: CDR1 MNHNY, CDR2 SVGAGI (reference sequence). The CDR3 spans 15 residues. V was clipped by 6 bases and J by 0 bases, with 13 bases between them.